This T cell receptor (beta chain) was recorded in a study of CD8+CD57+ T cells in acquired aplastic anemia. Study at large: DNA recovered from sorted CD4+ and CD8+ cells had a mean of approximately 3.5 ug.

Study-level results: CD8+ Simpson's diversity did not differ significantly between patients and controls. The study identified 25 to 30 CD8+ CDR3 sequences shared by patients and controls.

Patients sequenced had flow cytometry evidence of CD8+CD57+ cell expansion. The blood sampling took place in patients who had so far received no therapy. TCR beta VDJ and CDR3 profiling used genomic DNA as template. TCRdb processed the reads anew with MiXCR; each CDR3 protein has one entry. The top ten clones hold roughly 13% of a sample with around 180,000 distinct CDR3 sequences, approximately 48% of them seen once. In the case of this clonotype: As yet, its antigen is unknown.

Per germline, CDR1 SQVTM and CDR2 ANQGSEA. Trimming took off 3 bases at V and 3 bases at J, with 12 bases between the two ends. The CDR3 is 13 amino acids. The sample taken for sequencing was sorted CD4+, CD8+, or CD8+CD57+ T cells (not recorded which) from PBMCs. The chain links TRBV29-1 to TRBJ2-7, with a tentative D call TRBD1 (5 bases). The receptor was isolated from a human donor with aplastic anemia. The CDR3 nucleotides are TGCAGCGTTGAGAAGGGCACAGGCTACGAGCAGTACTTC. Translated, it gives CSVEKGTGYEQYF.